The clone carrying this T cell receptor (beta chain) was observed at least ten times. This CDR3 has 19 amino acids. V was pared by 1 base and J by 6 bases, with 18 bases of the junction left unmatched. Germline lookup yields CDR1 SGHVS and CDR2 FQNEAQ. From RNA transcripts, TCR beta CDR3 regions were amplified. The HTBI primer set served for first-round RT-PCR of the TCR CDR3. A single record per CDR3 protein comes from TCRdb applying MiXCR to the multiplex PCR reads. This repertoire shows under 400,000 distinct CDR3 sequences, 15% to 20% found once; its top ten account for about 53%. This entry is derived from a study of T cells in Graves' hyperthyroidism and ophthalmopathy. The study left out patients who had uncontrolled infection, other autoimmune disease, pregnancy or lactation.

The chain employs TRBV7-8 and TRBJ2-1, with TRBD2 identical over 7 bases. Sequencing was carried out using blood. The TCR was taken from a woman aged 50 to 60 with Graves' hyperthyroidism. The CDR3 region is CASSLDPSKTSKHRNEQFF. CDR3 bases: TGTGCCAGCAGCTTAGATCCGTCTAAGACTAGCAAACACCGCAATGAGCAGTTCTTC.